The 14 T cell receptor beta chains below were found in one sample sequenced in a study of blood T cells in healthy people across ages. For the second PCR, which ran for about 7 to 12 cycles, a sample-barcoded 5' primer and a J-beta primer mix were used. In TCRdb, the 5' RACE reads were re-called with MiXCR into one record per CDR3 protein. The table has hundreds of thousands of distinct CDR3 sequences, 40% to 50% seen once; the top ten hold about 32%. Sequencing was performed on blood. The receptor set was obtained from a man older than 75 in good health.

In its sample, this clonotype was seen a few times. V and J are TRBV7-9 and TRBJ1-2, with D uncertain. The CDR3 is 17 residues long. V lost 2 bases, J lost 5 bases, and 21 bases lay in between. Germline V gives CDR1 SEHNR, CDR2 FQNEAQ (reference sequence). CDR3 in amino acids: CASSLISAPEDLYGYTF. The CDR3 coding sequence is TGTGCCAGCAGCTTAATCAGCGCCCCAGAGGATTTGTATGGCTACACCTTC.

This clonotype was counted many times. The V and J genes are TRBV7-9 and TRBJ2-3; 11 nucleotides align to TRBD2. CDR1 and CDR2 from the germline V gene are SEHNR and FQNEAQ (reference sequence). After removal of 6 bases from V and 5 bases from J, the junction contained 4 bases not matched to a gene. The CDR3 contains 14 residues. CDR3 sequence (DNA): TGTGCCAGCAGTTCTACTAGCGGGGGAGATACGCAGTATTTT. This translates into CASSSTSGGDTQYF. Variable domain in full (rest from reference TRBV7-9 and TRBJ2-3): DTGVSQNPRHKITKRGQNVTFRCDPISEHNRLYWYRQTLGQGPEFLTYFQNEAQLEKSRLLSDRFSAERPKGSFSTLEIQRTEQGDSAMYLCASSSTSGGDTQYFGPGTRLTVL.

This clonotype was counted only a few times. V is TRBV28 and J is TRBJ2-5; D may be TRBD2 (6 bases). The V gene lost 2 bases and the J gene lost 11 bases, with 18 bases spanning the gap. There are 14 residues in the CDR3. Germline V gives CDR1 MDHEN, CDR2 SYDVKM. Written as DNA, the CDR3 is TGTGCCAGCAGTTTAGCGGGATTTTACAATGAGCAGTACTTC. It encodes CASSLAGFYNEQYF.

V gene TRBV29-1 combines with J gene TRBJ2-3; the D gene is possibly TRBD2 (10 bases). V lost 4 bases and J lost 11, with 22 bases in between. Germline V gene lookup returns CDR1 SQVTM and CDR2 ANQGSEA. There are 14 residues in the CDR3. The CDR3 protein is CSVASGGQGGMQYF. The CDR3 nucleotides read TGCAGCGTTGCTAGCGGGGGACAGGGAGGTATGCAGTATTTT.

The chain has TRBV30 and TRBJ2-2; no definite D call. The germline V gene has CDR1 GTSNPN and CDR2 SVGIG (reference sequence). This CDR3 region has 13 residues. Trimming shortened V by 0 bases and J by 5 bases, and 7 bases separated the two germline ends. DNA of the CDR3: TGTGCCTGGAGTGTGATAGAAACCGGGGAGCTGTTTTTT. Encoded protein: CAWSVIETGELFF.

The chain's CDR3 is CASSLSGQGRAFF. Written as DNA, the CDR3 is TGTGCCAGCAGTTTATCGGGGCAGGGCCGAGCTTTCTTT. The V gene is TRBV27, the J gene TRBJ1-1; D may be TRBD1 (5 bases). V lost 0 bases to trimming and J lost 10 bases, with 12 bases between them. The CDR3 has 13 amino acids. The V gene's germline CDR1 is MNHEY and CDR2 SMNVEV (reference sequence).

The rearrangement uses TRBV7-3 and TRBJ2-3; TRBD2 agrees at 9 bases. After removal of 4 bases from V and 0 bases from J, the junction contained 2 bases not matched to a gene. Germline V gene data show CDR1 as SGHTA and CDR2 as FQGTGA. This CDR3 region has 15 residues. The chain's CDR3 is CASSSLAGSTDTQYF. The CDR3 nucleotides read TGTGCCAGCAGCTCACTAGCGGGCAGCACAGATACGCAGTATTTT.

The rearrangement links TRBV10-3 to TRBJ2-7; D not resolved. CDR3 size: 13 residues. V was cut by 0 bases and J by 2 bases, with 5 bases left in between. Per the germline V gene, CDR1 is ENHRY and CDR2 is SYGVKD. This chain's CDR3 is CAISESLTYEQYF. As DNA, the CDR3 is TGTGCCATCAGTGAGTCCCTAACCTACGAGCAGTACTTC.

The chain has TRBV7-6 and TRBJ2-7; D might be TRBD2 (6 bases). Trimming took off 4 bases at V and 1 base at J, with 11 bases between the two ends. This CDR3 region has 14 residues. Per the germline V gene, CDR1 is SGHVS and CDR2 is FNYEAQ. The CDR3 region is CASSSDAGSYEQYF. CDR3 nucleotide sequence: TGTGCCAGCAGCTCAGACGCGGGGTCCTACGAGCAGTACTTC.

Points on this clonotype: At one boundary the junction diverges from the germline segment, which might be a read error. The rearrangement links TRBV7-9 to TRBJ2-3, with 7 bases lining up with TRBD2. This CDR3 has 13 amino acids. Germline V CDR1 and CDR2: SEHNR, FQNEAQ (reference sequence). The CDR3 DNA sequence: TGTGCCAGCAGCGGGAGGGGCAGAGATACGCGGTATTTT. This translates into CASSGRGRDTRYF.

CDR3 sequence (DNA): TGCAGTGCTAGAAGCAGCATCGGGGTGGGCAATCAGCCCCAGCATTTT. Its protein is CSARSSIGVGNQPQHF. The J gene is TRBJ1-5, the V gene TRBV20-1; D remains unclear. Germline CDR1 reads DFQATT; CDR2 reads SNEGSKA (reference sequence). Trimming took 2 bases from V and 2 from J, leaving 16 bases between them. The CDR3 covers 16 residues.

This clonotype has more than one count but fewer than ten. The chain uses TRBV7-9 and TRBJ2-5, with 11 bases identical to TRBD2. The ends lost 6 bases at V and 1 base at J; junction bases unmatched: 7. Germline-derived CDR1 and CDR2 are SEHNR and FQNEAQ (reference sequence). The CDR3 length is 16 residues. The CDR3 DNA reads as TGTGCCAGCAGGCGTTATAGCGGGGGGGGCCAAGAGACCCAGTACTTC. Translating it yields CASRRYSGGGQETQYF.

This chain uses TRBV7-9 with TRBJ2-5, with a possible D match to TRBD2 (5 bases). CDR3 length equals 16 residues. In germline, CDR1 is SEHNR, CDR2 FQNEAQ (reference sequence). Trimming removed 5 bases from V and 3 bases from J, with 19 bases in between. The CDR3: CASSPQPGTAKETQYF. The CDR3 DNA is TGTGCCAGCAGCCCCCAACCGGGAACAGCAAAAGAGACCCAGTACTTC.

The chain is built from TRBV9 and TRBJ2-7, with 10 bases matching TRBD2. CDR1 and CDR2 from the germline V gene are SGDLS and YYNGEE. The J segment lost 4 bases and the V segment lost 4 bases, leaving 5 bases of the junction unmatched. This CDR3 comprises 14 residues. CDR3 in DNA: TGTGCCAGCAGCCCCGGGACTAGCGAATACGAGCAGTACTTC. Translating it yields CASSPGTSEYEQYF.